This entry is about one T cell receptor (beta chain). This may come from a read error, since a much larger clone is one base off. What was amplified from RNA transcripts were TCR beta CDR3 regions. The TCR CDR3 first-round RT-PCR relied on the HTBI primer set. TCRdb re-derived calls from the multiplex PCR reads in MiXCR, one entry per CDR3 protein. The table has about 590,000 distinct CDR3 sequences, 15% to 18% seen once. The CDR3 runs 17 residues. The germline CDR1 and CDR2 sequences are SGHRS and YFSETQ. This record belongs to a study of T cells in Graves' hyperthyroidism and ophthalmopathy. The source is a woman aged 25 to 39 with Graves' hyperthyroidism. V usage is TRBV5-1 and J usage is TRBJ2-2; D is possibly TRBD2 (6 bases). The sample was blood. This chain's CDR3 is CASSLLGLAQANGGLFF. The CDR3, as DNA: TGCGCCAGCAGCTTACTTGGCCTTGCCCAAGCGAACGGGGGGCTGTTTTTT. The full variable domain, in which reference TRBV5-1 and TRBJ2-2 provide the parts outside the CDR3, is KAGVTQTPRYLIKTRGQQVTLSCSPISGHRSVSWYQQTPGQGLQFLFEYFSETQRNKGNFPGRFSGRQFSNSRSEMNVSTLELGDSALYLCASSLLGLAQANGGLFFGEGSRLTVL.